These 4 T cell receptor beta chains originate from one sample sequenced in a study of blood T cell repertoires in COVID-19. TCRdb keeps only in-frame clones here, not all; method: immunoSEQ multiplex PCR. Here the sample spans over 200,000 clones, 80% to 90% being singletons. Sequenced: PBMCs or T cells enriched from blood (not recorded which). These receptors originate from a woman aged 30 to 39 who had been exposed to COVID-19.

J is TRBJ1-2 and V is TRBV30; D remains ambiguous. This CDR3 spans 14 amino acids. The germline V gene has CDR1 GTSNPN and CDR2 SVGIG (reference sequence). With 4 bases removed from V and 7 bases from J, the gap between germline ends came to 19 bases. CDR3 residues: CAWTPSAGKFGYTF. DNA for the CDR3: TGTGCCTGGACCCCATCGGCAGGCAAATTTGGCTACACCTTC.

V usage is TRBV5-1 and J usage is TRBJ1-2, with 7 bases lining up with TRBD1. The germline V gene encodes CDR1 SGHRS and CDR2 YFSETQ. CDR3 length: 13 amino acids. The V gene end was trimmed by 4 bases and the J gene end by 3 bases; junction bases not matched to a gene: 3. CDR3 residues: CASSKGQYYGYTF. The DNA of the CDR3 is TGCGCCAGCAGCAAGGGACAGTACTATGGCTACACCTTC.

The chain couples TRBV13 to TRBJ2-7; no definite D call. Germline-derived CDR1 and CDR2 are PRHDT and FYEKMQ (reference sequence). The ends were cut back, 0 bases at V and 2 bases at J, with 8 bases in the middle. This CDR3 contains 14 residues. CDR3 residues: CASSLGRNPYEQYF. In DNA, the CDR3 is TGTGCCAGCAGCTTAGGGAGGAACCCCTACGAGCAGTACTTC.

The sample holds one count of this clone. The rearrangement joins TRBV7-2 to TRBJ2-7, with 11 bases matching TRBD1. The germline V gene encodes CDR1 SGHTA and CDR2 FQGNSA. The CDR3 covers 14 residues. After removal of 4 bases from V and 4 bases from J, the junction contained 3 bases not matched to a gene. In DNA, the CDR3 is TGTGCCAGCAGCTCCGGGACAGGGGGTTACGAGCAGTACTTC. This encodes CASSSGTGGYEQYF. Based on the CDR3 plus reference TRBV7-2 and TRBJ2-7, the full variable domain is GAGVSQSPSNKVTEKGKDVELRCDPISGHTALYWYRQSLGQGLEFLIYFQGNSAPDKSGLPSDRFSAERTGGSVSTLTIQRTQQEDSAVYLCASSSGTGGYEQYFGPGTRLTVT.